The 30 T cell receptor beta chains in this list originate from one sample, sequenced in a study of identical twins. One entry per CDR3 protein results from TCRdb running MiXCR on the 5' RACE reads. The sample records some 240,000 distinct CDR3 sequences, over 9.5% being singletons. The sequenced sample was memory T cells sorted from blood. The receptors stem from a man aged 45 to 65 in good health.

This clonotype was seen many times. The CDR3 region is CASSPPGTSRNDEQFF. The CDR3 DNA reads TGTGCCAGCAGCCCGCCGGGGACTAGCAGGAACGATGAGCAGTTCTTC. The rearrangement joins TRBV11-2 to TRBJ2-1, with 9 bases lining up with TRBD2. V was clipped by 5 bases and J by 8 bases; unmatched bases: 13. Per the germline V gene, CDR1 is SGHAT and CDR2 is FQNNGV. This CDR3 has 16 amino acids.

The chain employs TRBV5-5 and TRBJ2-7; D call uncertain. Germline lookup yields CDR1 SGHKS and CDR2 YYEKEE (reference sequence). The V and J ends lost 6 bases and 3 bases respectively, with 19 bases between them. The CDR3 is 15 residues long. The CDR3 DNA reads TGTGCCAGCACCATCGATGCTTGGGCCAGCTACGAGCAGTACTTC. Its protein is CASTIDAWASYEQYF. Looking up the rest from reference TRBV5-5 and TRBJ2-7 gives the full variable domain: DAGVTQSPTHLIKTRGQQVTLRCSPISGHKSVSWYQQVLGQGPQFIFQYYEKEERGRGNFPDRFSARQFPNYSSELNVNALLLGDSALYLCASTIDAWASYEQYFGPGTRLTVT.

This clonotype has just a few counts. V gene TRBV20-1 combines with J gene TRBJ2-7; 13 positions agree with TRBD2. The CDR3 spans 15 residues. Per the germline V gene, CDR1 is DFQATT and CDR2 is SNEGSKA (reference sequence). J was trimmed by 5 bases and V by 3 bases; bases with no gene match: 7. The CDR3 sequence is CSASRLAGGINEQYF. The CDR3 DNA is TGCAGTGCTAGTAGACTAGCGGGGGGTATAAACGAGCAGTACTTC.

This clonotype showed up just a few times. The chain employs TRBV14 and TRBJ2-7; no clear D gene. The V end was cut by 0 bases, the J end by 2 bases, with 14 bases between. Germline CDR1 SGHDN, CDR2 FVKESK. The CDR3 extends over 16 amino acids. The CDR3: CASSQDPRPDPYEQYF. The CDR3 DNA is TGTGCCAGCAGCCAAGATCCACGGCCTGACCCCTACGAGCAGTACTTC. The whole variable domain, filled in from reference TRBV14 and TRBJ2-7, reads EAGVTQFPSHSVIEKGQTVTLRCDPISGHDNLYWYRRVMGKEIKFLLHFVKESKQDESGMPNNRFLAERTGGTYSTLKVQPAELEDSGVYFCASSQDPRPDPYEQYFGPGTRLTVT.

The chain employs TRBV6-2 or TRBV6-3 and TRBJ1-5; D perhaps matches TRBD1 (6 bases). Trimming stripped 3 bases from V and 0 bases from J, with 9 bases between. Germline V gene lookup returns CDR1 MNHEY and CDR2 SVGEGT. The CDR3 runs 15 residues. CDR3 bases: TGTGCCAGCAGTTATACAGGGAATAGCAATCAGCCCCAGCATTTT. Translating gives CASSYTGNSNQPQHF.

J is TRBJ2-4 and V is TRBV20-1; no firm D call. V was clipped by 0 bases and J by 8 bases, with 5 bases between them. In germline, CDR1 is DFQATT, CDR2 SNEGSKA (reference sequence). CDR3 length equals 11 residues. CDR3 DNA sequence: TGCAGTGCTAGAGAGAGCCACATTCAGTACTTC. Amino acids: CSARESHIQYF.

This clonotype occurred many times. This chain connects TRBV5-1 to TRBJ2-3; D is ambiguous. This CDR3 has 14 amino acids. V was cut by 0 bases and J by 0 bases, with 5 bases left in between. Per germline, CDR1 SGHRS and CDR2 YFSETQ. The CDR3 bases are TGCGCCAGCAGCTTGGCGAGTAGCACAGATACGCAGTATTTT. Translating it yields CASSLASSTDTQYF.

This clonotype was recorded at least ten times. The chain links TRBV27 to TRBJ2-1, with D possibly matching TRBD2 (6 bases). CDR3 length: 16 amino acids. CDR1 and CDR2 from the germline V gene are MNHEY and SMNVEV (reference sequence). Deletions cut 0 bases from V and 4 bases from J, with 13 bases between. CDR3 amino acids: CASSLSAGYLYNEQFF. Here the CDR3 DNA reads TGTGCCAGCAGTTTATCGGCGGGGTACCTATACAATGAGCAGTTCTTC.

The chain has TRBV5-1 and TRBJ2-3, with TRBD2 matching 10 bases. CDR1 is SGHRS, CDR2 YFSETQ, per germline. J lost 0 bases, V lost 4 bases, and 5 bases had no gene match. The CDR3 contains 16 residues. This CDR3 reads CASSILAGGSTDTQYF. The CDR3 DNA sequence: TGCGCCAGCAGCATCTTAGCGGGGGGCAGCACAGATACGCAGTATTTT.

The CDR3 sequence: CSARVRPSSEAFF. CDR3 bases: TGCAGTGCTAGAGTCCGACCCAGCTCTGAAGCTTTCTTT. V is TRBV20-1 and J is TRBJ1-1; D is unclear. This CDR3 contains 13 residues. The germline V gene encodes CDR1 DFQATT and CDR2 SNEGSKA (reference sequence). The V gene lost 1 base and the J gene lost 6 bases, with 12 bases spanning the gap.

The rearrangement links TRBV20-1 to TRBJ1-6, with a weak D call TRBD1 (5 bases). The V gene's germline CDR1 is DFQATT and CDR2 SNEGSKA (reference sequence). V shed 3 bases and J shed 2 bases, with 8 bases lying between them. This CDR3 region has 14 residues. The CDR3 coding sequence is TGCAGTGCTAGGCCGACAGCCTATAATTCACCCCTCCACTTT. It specifies CSARPTAYNSPLHF.

This clonotype was observed a handful of times. The chain combines TRBV28 with TRBJ1-1; D might be TRBD1 (6 bases). Germline V gene lookup returns CDR1 MDHEN and CDR2 SYDVKM. This CDR3 has 15 residues. Trimming cost V 6 bases and J 11 bases, with 25 bases left between them. DNA of the CDR3: TGTGCCAGCAGGCCACCCCTCGGGGGCGTAATTTTGGCTTTCTTT. Translation: CASRPPLGGVILAFF.

In its sample, this clonotype was seen many times. The chain joins TRBV29-1 to TRBJ2-2, with 7 bases lining up with TRBD2. The germline CDR1 and CDR2 sequences are SQVTM and ANQGSEA. With 4 bases clipped from V and 4 bases from J, the junction kept 6 bases outside the gene matches. The CDR3 covers 14 residues. CDR3 protein: CSVVIGRSTGELFF. In DNA, the CDR3 is TGCAGCGTTGTAATCGGGAGGTCCACCGGGGAGCTGTTTTTT.

Many counts were recorded for this clonotype. The chain is built from TRBV5-1 and TRBJ1-6; D call uncertain. Deletions cut 1 base from V and 9 bases from J, with 14 bases between. CDR3 size: 15 residues. CDR1 is SGHRS, CDR2 YFSETQ, per germline. CDR3 sequence (DNA): TGCGCCAGCAGCTTGTATCAGGATCCTTCTTCACCCCTCCACTTT. Amino acids: CASSLYQDPSSPLHF.

This clonotype was counted a few times. V usage is TRBV5-1 and J usage is TRBJ2-3; D gene ambiguous. V shed 2 bases and J shed 5 bases, with 6 bases lying between them. Germline CDR1 reads SGHRS; CDR2 reads YFSETQ. There are 12 residues in the CDR3. Written as DNA, the CDR3 is TGCGCCAGCAGCTTAATAGGAGATACGCAGTATTTT. Encoded protein: CASSLIGDTQYF.

This clonotype was picked up a small number of times. The chain carries TRBV6-5 and TRBJ2-7; D not resolved. Germline CDR1 and CDR2: MNHEY and SVGAGI. This CDR3 spans 11 amino acids. V was pared by 7 bases and J by 3 bases, with 7 bases between. In DNA form, the CDR3 reads TGTGCCAGCACCCAAGGCTACGAGCAGTACTTC. This codes for CASTQGYEQYF.

The chain has TRBV12-3 or TRBV12-4 and TRBJ1-4; possibly TRBD1 for D (6 bases). CDR3 length: 15 amino acids. V gave up 4 bases and J gave up 7 bases, with 16 bases separating them. The CDR3 bases are TGTGCCAGCAGTTCCTCTAGGGGGTTCGGTGAAAAACTGTTTTTT. Protein product: CASSSSRGFGEKLFF.

The chain has TRBV24-1 and TRBJ2-1; 7 bases are shared with TRBD1. J was trimmed by 7 bases and V by 5 bases; bases with no gene match: 10. Germline loops: CDR1 KGHDR, CDR2 SFDVKD. The CDR3 covers 15 residues. CDR3 loop: CATSANRGLRNEQFF. Written as DNA, the CDR3 is TGTGCCACCAGTGCAAACAGGGGTCTGAGGAATGAGCAGTTCTTC.

This clonotype was detected a few times. The chain has TRBV4-3 and TRBJ2-1, with D possibly being TRBD1 or TRBD2 (5 bases each). V dropped 1 base and J dropped 5 bases, with 12 bases sitting between them. CDR1 LGHNA and CDR2 YSLEER come from the germline V gene. CDR3 size: 15 residues. In nucleotides, the CDR3 is TGCGCCAGCAGCCAAGCATTCGGGGCTAACAATGAGCAGTTCTTC. Translation gives CASSQAFGANNEQFF.

This clonotype showed up many times. CDR3 sequence (DNA): TGTGCCAGCAGATTGAACAGGGGCTGGGGGGATACGCAGTATTTT. This codes for CASRLNRGWGDTQYF. The V gene is TRBV28, the J gene TRBJ2-3; 7 bases match TRBD1. V was pared by 6 bases and J by 6 bases, with 12 bases of the junction left unmatched. CDR1 MDHEN and CDR2 SYDVKM come from the germline V gene. The CDR3 is made up of 15 amino acids.

V and J are TRBV7-6 and TRBJ2-1, with 9 nucleotides matching TRBD1. The CDR3 loop spans 15 amino acids. V shed 3 bases and J 8 bases; nucleotides not matched to a gene: 8. The germline gives CDR1 SGHVS, CDR2 FNYEAQ. The CDR3 loop reads CASSLAGTGSDEQFF. CDR3 bases: TGTGCCAGCAGCTTGGCCGGGACAGGGAGCGATGAGCAGTTCTTC. Drawing the rest from reference TRBV7-6 and TRBJ2-1, the complete variable domain is GAGVSQSPRYKVTKRGQDVALRCDPISGHVSLYWYRQALGQGPEFLTYFNYEAQQDKSGLPNDRFSAERPEGSISTLTIQRTEQRDSAMYRCASSLAGTGSDEQFFGPGTRLTVL.

V usage is TRBV10-3 and J usage is TRBJ1-1; a possible D gene is TRBD1 (5 bases). The CDR3 length is 15 residues. Trimming removed 3 bases from V and 0 bases from J, with 11 bases in between. The V gene's germline CDR1 is ENHRY and CDR2 SYGVKD. For the CDR3, the DNA is TGTGCCATCAGTGATACGCAGGGCCTGAACACTGAAGCTTTCTTT. It translates to CAISDTQGLNTEAFF.

The chain couples TRBV5-4 to TRBJ1-1; D not resolved. Germline lookup yields CDR1 SGHNT and CDR2 YYREEE (reference sequence). Trimming stripped 0 bases from V and 0 bases from J, with 6 bases between. The CDR3 is 14 amino acids. The CDR3 DNA follows: TGTGCCAGCAGCTTGGTACACCTGAACACTGAAGCTTTCTTT. Translation gives CASSLVHLNTEAFF.

The chain combines TRBV27 with TRBJ2-1, with D perhaps matching TRBD1 (7 bases). CDR1 MNHEY and CDR2 SMNVEV come from the germline V gene (reference sequence). V dropped 6 bases and J dropped 4 bases, with 16 bases sitting between them. CDR3 length equals 15 residues. CDR3 region: CASSLATGTYNEQFF. CDR3 sequence (DNA): TGTGCCAGCAGCCTAGCGACAGGGACTTACAATGAGCAGTTCTTC.

Ten or more counts support this clonotype. V is TRBV5-1 and J is TRBJ2-7; 9 nucleotides align to TRBD1. CDR3 length: 16 residues. Germline assignment: CDR1 SGHRS and CDR2 YFSETQ. Trimming removed 0 bases from V and 2 bases from J; junction bases left unmatched: 6. CDR3 nucleotide sequence: TGCGCCAGCAGCTTGGCCGTGGGACAGGGAGCCTACGAGCAGTACTTC. It encodes CASSLAVGQGAYEQYF.

This clonotype has more than one count but fewer than ten. This sequence joins TRBV6-5 and TRBJ1-3; 7 bases align to TRBD1. Trimming removed 4 bases from V and 1 base from J; junction bases left unmatched: 1. Per the germline V gene, CDR1 is MNHEY and CDR2 is SVGAGI. The CDR3 has 14 residues. DNA for the CDR3: TGTGCCAGCAGTTTACAGGGGTCTGGAAACACCATATATTTT. This gives the protein CASSLQGSGNTIYF.

This clonotype has a count of ten or more. This chain uses TRBV20-1 with TRBJ2-1; D is possibly TRBD2 (7 bases). Germline V gene lookup returns CDR1 DFQATT and CDR2 SNEGSKA (reference sequence). V lost 4 bases, J lost 8 bases, and 12 bases lay in between. The CDR3 runs 12 residues. The CDR3 nucleotides read TGCAGTGCTACTCGGGGGGCCTATGAGCAGTTCTTC. It translates to CSATRGAYEQFF.

This clonotype was seen at least ten times. J is TRBJ1-1 and V is TRBV12-3 or TRBV12-4; no clear D. Trimming shortened V by 7 bases and J by 1 base, and 10 bases separated the two germline ends. This CDR3 comprises 13 residues. The CDR3 spells CASTSQSNTEAFF. CDR3 DNA sequence: TGTGCCAGCACAAGTCAATCGAACACTGAAGCTTTCTTT.

This clonotype appeared many times. J is TRBJ1-4 and V is TRBV4-3, with 9 bases lining up with TRBD1. Germline V lookup: CDR1 LGHNA, CDR2 YSLEER. Trimming took 1 base from V and 7 from J; bases not matched to a gene: 13. The CDR3 is made up of 18 amino acids. As DNA, the CDR3 is TGCGCCAGCAGCCAAGTAATTAATCGGGACAGGGTCGGTGAAAAACTGTTTTTT. Translation gives CASSQVINRDRVGEKLFF.

The rearrangement uses TRBV28 and TRBJ2-7, with D unresolved. V shed 4 bases and J shed 2 bases, with 12 bases lying between them. The CDR3 runs 14 residues. Germline V lookup: CDR1 MDHEN, CDR2 SYDVKM. The CDR3 sequence: CASSSYGWTYEQYF. CDR3 DNA sequence: TGTGCCAGCAGTTCGTACGGGTGGACCTACGAGCAGTACTTC.